The rows below give T cell receptor beta chains drawn from one sample of a study of cytomegalovirus exposure and HLA in healthy donors. Sequencing was performed with immunoSEQ multiplex PCR; in TCRdb, only in-frame clones are kept and a portion is missing. The top ten hold approximately 3.1% of the sample, which has over 200,000 clones, roughly 88% seen once. The sequencing sample was made of PBMCs. These receptors were obtained from a woman aged 25 to 39 in good health and CMV-seronegative. Both conserved end residues are part of each CDR3. D genes are given only for firm matches. Size is omitted from some rows. Given values are once, few, many or a class for expanded clones.

J gene,V gene,clone size,D gene,CDR3 DNA,CDR3 protein
TRBJ1-1,TRBV5-6,once,.,TGTGCCAGCAGCTTGGCGGTGGAGCGGAGGCGAACTGAAGCTTTCTTT,CASSLAVERRRTEAFF
TRBJ1-5,TRBV19,.,.,TGTGCCAGTAGTCCCTATTCAGGATTCAGCCAGCCCCAGCATTTT,CASSPYSGFSQPQHF
TRBJ2-5,TRBV12-5,.,.,TGTGCTAGTGGTTTGCCAGGGGACATCCGGGAGACCCAGTACTTC,CASGLPGDIRETQYF
TRBJ2-2,TRBV7-8,.,.,TGTGCCAGCCTCCGGGAGCCAAGGACTTCCGGGGAGCTGTTTTTT,CASLREPRTSGELFF
TRBJ2-1,TRBV11-1,.,TRBD2,TGTGCCAGCAGCTTAGCGGGAGGGCCGAGGAATGAGCAGTTCTTC,CASSLAGGPRNEQFF
TRBJ1-5,TRBV29-1,.,.,TGCAGCGTTGAACCTGGGGGGCATTGGCAGCCCCAGCATTTT,CSVEPGGHWQPQHF
TRBJ2-5,TRBV7-6,.,TRBD1,TGTGCCAGCAGCTTGAGTACAGGGGTTCAAGAGACCCAGTACTTC,CASSLSTGVQETQYF
TRBJ2-3,TRBV7-2,.,TRBD2,TGTGCCAGCAGTGATCGGGGACTACGCACAGATACGCAGTATTTT,CASSDRGLRTDTQYF
TRBJ1-5,TRBV4-3,.,.,TGCGCCAGCAGCCGTACGACAGGCCCTCAGCCCCAGCATTTT,CASSRTTGPQPQHF
TRBJ1-2,TRBV5-1,.,TRBD1,TGCGCCAGCAGCTCCGGTGACAGGGGGAATGGCTACACCTTC,CASSSGDRGNGYTF